This T cell receptor beta chain was obtained from a study of T cell responses to AZD1222 COVID-19 vaccine. Turning to the study itself: Pooled in the analysis were second doses at about 4 or about 12 weeks.

A note on this clone: The antigen remains undetermined. The junction shows a germline mismatch at one end, possibly a read error.

Study-level results: Spike was spanned by vaccine-associated CD4 TCRs, which were dominant at 160-218 and 743-854. Just a handful of AZD1222 recipients tested seropositive at baseline.

Produced via immunoSEQ multiplex PCR; TCRdb's table is partial and in-frame only. The table lists 140,000 to 150,000 clones, 90% to 95% of them singletons, with approximately 5.2% in the top ten. This CDR3 is 16 amino acids long. Germline V gene sequence: CDR1 SSHAT, CDR2 FNYEAQ (reference sequence). The material was peripheral blood, obtained on day 0 of AZD1222 vaccination. The sequence was obtained from an adult in good health. The rearrangement links TRBV7-7 to TRBJ2-5; 8 bases line up with TRBD1. In DNA form, the CDR3 reads TGTGCTAGCAGCTTAGCCCCGACAGGGGCGGGGGAGACCCAGTACTTC. Residues: CASSLAPTGAGETQYF.